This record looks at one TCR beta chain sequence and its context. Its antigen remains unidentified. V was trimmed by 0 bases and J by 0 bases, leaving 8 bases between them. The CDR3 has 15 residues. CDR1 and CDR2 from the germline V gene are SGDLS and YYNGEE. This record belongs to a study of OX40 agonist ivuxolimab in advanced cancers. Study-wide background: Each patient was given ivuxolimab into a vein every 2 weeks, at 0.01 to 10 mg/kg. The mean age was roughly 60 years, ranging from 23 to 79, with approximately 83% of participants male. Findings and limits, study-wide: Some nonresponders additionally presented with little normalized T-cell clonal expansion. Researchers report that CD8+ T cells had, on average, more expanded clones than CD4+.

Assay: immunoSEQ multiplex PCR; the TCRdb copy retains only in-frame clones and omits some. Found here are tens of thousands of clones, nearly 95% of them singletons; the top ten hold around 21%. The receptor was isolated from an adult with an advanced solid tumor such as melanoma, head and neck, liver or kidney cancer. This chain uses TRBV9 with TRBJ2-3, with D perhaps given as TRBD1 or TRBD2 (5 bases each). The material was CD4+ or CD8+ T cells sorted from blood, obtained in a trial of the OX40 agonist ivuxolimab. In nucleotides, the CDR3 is TGTGCCAGCAGCGTAGAAGGGACGAGCACAGATACGCAGTATTTT. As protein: CASSVEGTSTDTQYF. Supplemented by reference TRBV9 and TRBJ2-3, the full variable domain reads DSGVTQTPKHLITATGQRVTLRCSPRSGDLSVYWYQQSLDQGLQFLIQYYNGEERAKGNILERFSAQQFPDLHSELNLSSLELGDSALYFCASSVEGTSTDTQYFGPGTRLTVL.